This TCR beta chain was observed in a study of T cell responses to AZD1222 COVID-19 vaccine. General observations from the study: White British donors predominated, females outnumbered males, and clonal diversity was possibly underestimated. Repertoire sampling happened only post peak T cell response.

With respect to this clone: Antigen: not known.

The CDR3 totals 14 residues. The J segment lost 6 bases and the V segment lost 1 base, leaving 1 base of the junction unmatched. Germline loops: CDR1 LGHDT, CDR2 YNNKEL (reference sequence). Assay used: immunoSEQ multiplex PCR; TCRdb lists only in-frame clones, some missing. This table holds over 120,000 clones, nearly 95% found once. Sequencing was performed on peripheral blood, taken on day 0 of AZD1222 vaccination. This chain connects TRBV3-1 (or the pseudogene TRBV3-2) to TRBJ2-1; 9 bases are a match to TRBD2. This TCR came from an adult in good health. CDR3 sequence: CASSQGTSANEQFF. The DNA for the CDR3 is TGTGCCAGCAGCCAAGGGACTAGCGCCAATGAGCAGTTCTTC.